One sample yielded the 18 T cell receptor beta chains listed below, sequenced in a study of shared clonotypes between healthy human individuals. TCRdb's table, derived via immunoSEQ multiplex PCR, lists solely in-frame clones and lacks some. This table has 1.5 million to 1.9 million clones, under 99% appearing once. Sample: naive CD4+ T cells sorted from blood. Specified subset: CD45RA+ positively selected. These receptors all come from a man aged 30-40 years in good health.

The V and J genes are TRBV11-2 and TRBJ1-5; no definite D call. The CDR3 totals 13 residues. Germline-derived CDR1 and CDR2 are SGHAT and FQNNGV. Trimming cost V 2 bases and J 5 bases, with 7 bases left between them. This CDR3 reads CASSLRPDQPQHF. DNA of the CDR3: TGTGCCAGCAGCTTACGGCCCGATCAGCCCCAGCATTTT. The full variable domain, rest sourced from reference TRBV11-2 and TRBJ1-5, is EAGVAQSPRYKIIEKRQSVAFWCNPISGHATLYWYQQILGQGPKLLIQFQNNGVVDDSQLPKDRFSAERLKGVDSTLKIQPAKLEDSAVYLCASSLRPDQPQHFGDGTRLSIL.

V and J are TRBV27 and TRBJ2-7, with a possible D match to TRBD2 (5 bases). The CDR3 spans 17 residues. Germline V CDR1 and CDR2: MNHEY, SMNVEV (reference sequence). V was pared by 0 bases and J by 1 base, with 16 bases between. CDR3 amino acids: CASSLSQRPGISYEQYF. The CDR3, as DNA: TGTGCCAGCAGTTTATCGCAGCGTCCGGGGATTTCCTACGAGCAGTACTTC.

The gene calls are TRBV10-2 and TRBJ2-1; 9 bases align to TRBD2. Germline CDR1 and CDR2: WSHSY and SAAADI. The CDR3 runs to 15 residues. J was trimmed by 2 bases and V by 5 bases; bases with no gene match: 4. The CDR3 sequence is CASSRSGGPYNEQFF. CDR3 nucleotide sequence: TGCGCCAGCAGTCGGAGCGGGGGGCCCTACAATGAGCAGTTCTTC.

The chain carries TRBV29-1 and TRBJ1-1; 9 bases line up with TRBD1. The CDR3 has 14 residues. The ends lost 7 bases at V and 3 bases at J; junction bases unmatched: 9. CDR1 and CDR2 (germline): SQVTM, ANQGSEA. CDR3 protein: CSASKTGGYTEAFF. The CDR3 DNA sequence: TGCAGCGCATCGAAGACAGGGGGGTACACTGAAGCTTTCTTT.

The V gene is TRBV11-3, the J gene TRBJ1-1, with 9 nucleotides matching TRBD1. This CDR3 region has 13 residues. J was trimmed by 8 bases and V by 5 bases; bases with no gene match: 6. In germline, CDR1 is SGHNT, CDR2 YENEEA. In nucleotides, the CDR3 is TGTGCCAGCAGCCCTGACAGGGGGGAAGAAGCTTTCTTT. Translation: CASSPDRGEEAFF.

The rearrangement joins TRBV18 to TRBJ1-2; 7 bases line up with TRBD1. Germline values: CDR1 KGHSH, CDR2 LQKENI. The CDR3 sequence is 14 residues long. The V segment lost 3 bases and the J segment 4 bases; nucleotides outside the gene matches: 5. CDR3 nucleotide sequence: TGTGCCAGCTCACCCCAGACAGGGACCTATGGCTACACCTTC. It specifies CASSPQTGTYGYTF.

The V and J genes are TRBV29-1 and TRBJ2-1; TRBD2 is a possible D gene (5 bases). This CDR3 comprises 11 residues. The germline V gene encodes CDR1 SQVTM and CDR2 ANQGSEA. The CDR3 DNA reads as TGCACCGCACTAGGAGGCAATGAGCAGTTCTTC. Translation gives CTALGGNEQFF.

The chain couples TRBV6-1 to TRBJ2-3; D is ambiguous. With 0 bases removed from V and 2 bases from J, the gap between germline ends came to 6 bases. Germline assignment: CDR1 MNHNS and CDR2 SASEGT. This CDR3 has 14 residues. CDR3 protein: CASSEAGLTDTQYF. Written as DNA, the CDR3 is TGTGCCAGCAGTGAAGCTGGCCTCACAGATACGCAGTATTTT.

The chain carries TRBV5-1 and TRBJ2-5; no clear D gene. The germline V gene has CDR1 SGHRS and CDR2 YFSETQ. V lost 2 bases and J lost 1, with 6 bases in between. The CDR3 length is 13 residues. DNA for the CDR3: TGCGCCAGCAGCTTCGCAGTCCAAGAGACCCAGTACTTC. Translation: CASSFAVQETQYF.

CDR3 bases: TGCGCCAGCAGCAGAGCGGGTGATGAGACCCAGTACTTC. It encodes CASSRAGDETQYF. The chain carries TRBV5-1 and TRBJ2-5; tentatively, D is TRBD2 (6 bases). This CDR3 contains 13 residues. Trimming cost V 4 bases and J 5 bases, with 12 bases left between them. CDR1 SGHRS and CDR2 YFSETQ come from the germline V gene.

As to this clone: At one of its ends the junction is not consistent with the germline gene, which may arise from a read error. The chain links TRBV7-7 to TRBJ1-1; no firm D call. The CDR3 length is 17 residues. The germline CDR1 and CDR2 sequences are SSHAT and FNYEAQ (reference sequence). The CDR3 is CASSLGRGKKENTEAFF. In nucleotides, the CDR3 is TGTGCTAGCAGCTTAGGTCGGGGAAAGAAGGAGAACACTGAAGCTTTCTTT.

The chain is built from TRBV15 and TRBJ2-3; a possible D gene is TRBD1 (6 bases). Germline V gives CDR1 LNHNV, CDR2 YYDKDF (reference sequence). This CDR3 is built from 14 residues. V gave up 4 bases and J gave up 1 base, with 9 bases separating them. This CDR3 is CATSTRTGTDTQYF. The CDR3 DNA sequence: TGTGCCACCAGCACAAGGACAGGCACAGATACGCAGTATTTT. The whole variable domain, remainder taken from reference TRBV15 and TRBJ2-3, is DAMVIQNPRYQVTQFGKPVTLSCSQTLNHNVMYWYQQKSSQAPKLLFHYYDKDFNNEADTPDNFQSRRPNTSFCFLDIRSPGLGDTAMYLCATSTRTGTDTQYFGPGTRLTVL.

The chain recombines TRBV9 with TRBJ1-1, with a tentative D call TRBD1 (5 bases). The CDR3 is 15 amino acids. V lost 0 bases and J 0 bases, leaving 9 bases between the germline ends. Germline CDR1 SGDLS, CDR2 YYNGEE. This CDR3 reads CASSVGRGLNTEAFF. In DNA, the CDR3 is TGTGCCAGCAGCGTAGGGAGGGGACTGAACACTGAAGCTTTCTTT.

The chain couples TRBV27 to TRBJ2-2; 10 bases line up with TRBD1. Germline CDR1 reads MNHEY; CDR2 reads SMNVEV (reference sequence). The CDR3 has 16 residues. The V segment lost 6 bases and the J segment 0 bases; nucleotides outside the gene matches: 4. CDR3 sequence reads: CASRDRGNSNTGELFF. The CDR3 nucleotides read TGTGCCAGCAGGGACAGGGGGAACTCGAACACCGGGGAGCTGTTTTTT.

The gene calls are TRBV19 and TRBJ2-1, with D unclear. Trimming stripped 6 bases from V and 0 bases from J, with 12 bases between. The CDR3 is 15 residues long. Germline V gene data show CDR1 as LNHDA and CDR2 as SQIVND (reference sequence). The CDR3: CASSTPKGSYNEQFF. The CDR3 DNA is TGTGCCAGTAGCACACCTAAGGGCTCCTACAATGAGCAGTTCTTC. The variable domain in full, with the rest retrieved from reference TRBV19 and TRBJ2-1, is DGGITQSPKYLFRKEGQNVTLSCEQNLNHDAMYWYRQDPGQGLRLIYYSQIVNDFQKGDIAEGYSVSREKKESFPLTVTSAQKNPTAFYLCASSTPKGSYNEQFFGPGTRLTVL.

The chain recombines TRBV21-1 with TRBJ2-7; the table's D call, TRBD2, has no DNA check behind it. TRBV21-1 is given as a pseudogene. The CDR3 loop spans 19 amino acids. The CDR3 bases are TGTGCCAGCAGCAAAGCGCTGAAGACTAGCGGTGGTTTTAACTACGAGCAGTACTTC. This encodes CASSKALKTSGGFNYEQYF.

Of note for this clone: One end of the junction is discordant with germline, which a read error may explain. The CDR3 DNA follows: TGTGCCAGCTCAACACCCCCGGTTCCAGGTTATTCTAGCACAGATACGCAGTATTTT. Encoded protein: CASSTPPVPGYSSTDTQYF. The J gene is TRBJ2-3, the V gene TRBV18; D unclear. CDR1 is KGHSH and CDR2 is LQKENI in the germline V gene. The CDR3 runs to 19 residues.

DNA of the CDR3: TGTGCCAGCAGCCAAGATTGGACGCTGCCCGACGAGCAGTACTTC. It is translated as CASSQDWTLPDEQYF. The genes are TRBV14 and TRBJ2-7; D not certain. V lost 0 bases and J lost 5, with 14 bases in between. Germline V CDR1 and CDR2: SGHDN, FVKESK. There are 15 residues in the CDR3.